Sequencing of this T cell receptor (beta chain) was carried out in a study of T cell clones after liver transplantation. About the study: A pre-transplant mixed lymphocyte reaction with TCRbeta sequencing defined graft-donor-reactive clones followed in post-transplant blood. Samples came pre-transplant, pre-randomization before withdrawal, and post-randomization after withdrawal ended. Study-level results: Graft donor-reactive T cells possibly entered the graft instead of undergoing deletion. Conclusions were preliminary, with small, heterogeneous patient groups.

Notes on this clone: Its antigen remains unknown.

Trimming took off 5 bases at V and 4 bases at J, with 15 bases between the two ends. This CDR3 is built from 14 residues. Germline V gives CDR1 MDHEN, CDR2 SYDVKM. Assay: immunoSEQ multiplex PCR; the TCRdb copy retains only in-frame clones and omits some. Of 45,000 to 55,000 clones listed, approximately 84% are singletons. The chain has TRBV28 and TRBJ2-7, with D perhaps matching TRBD2 (6 bases). The sequenced sample was CD4+ T cells from blood, obtained before liver transplant. This receptor was taken from a human donor who received a liver transplant. The CDR3 protein is CASSTPGTSYEQYF. In DNA, the CDR3 is TGTGCCAGCAGTACACCCGGGACTTCTTACGAGCAGTACTTC.